This TCR beta chain originates from a study of neurological immune-mediated disorders (dated by TCRdb to the late 2010s). About the full investigation: Peripheral blood TCR-beta repertoires from HTLV-I-associated myelopathy (HAM/TSP) patients, multiple sclerosis patients and healthy controls were compared by UMI-based sequencing. The 90 to 120 TCR-beta libraries covered PBMC samples along with longitudinal samples, technical triplicates, and paired sorted CD4+ and CD8+ T-cell subsets. Of the 65 to 70 subjects in the cohort, around 14 were HAM/TSP patients, about 34 were multiple sclerosis patients, and 20 were healthy controls. The paper as a whole reports these results and caveats: No identical CDR3 amino acid sequences were found to be shared among expanded clones across subjects, suggesting that TCR-beta repertoires were private in all groups. The highest TCR clonal expansion was observed in HAM/TSP patients, whereas the lowest was observed in MS patients, even when compared with healthy controls.

This clonotype has at least ten counts. The target of this receptor is not known. Per-base qualities were not stored, and no clone one base away is much larger. For unsorted PBMC libraries, 2 million PBMCs were used after storage in RNAlater at -80 degrees C until RNA extraction. PBMCs were separated from peripheral blood using Ficoll-Hypaque density gradient centrifugation and then cryopreserved in liquid nitrogen. cDNA was synthesized by template-switch 5'RACE using a primer carrying a 10-nucleotide random unique molecular identifier by which each TCR transcript was tagged. Every sequencing run yielded over 170 million TCR-beta sequences covering 15-18 subjects. The RNeasy kit was used for extraction of total RNA. TCR-beta VDJ regions were amplified with primers for the TCR constant region and the 5'RACE anchor, using the KAPA Real-time Library Amplification kit. Sample indexes and Illumina adaptors were added in a first PCR, and a second PCR then increased library yield. After Ampure bead purification, the TCR product of roughly 650 bp was size-selected on a 2% E-gel SizeSelection system. Before pooling, library quality was checked on a Bioanalyzer, concentration was measured with Qubit, and libraries were quantified with the Kapa Library Quantification kit. An Illumina HiSeq 2500 sequenced the libraries paired-end 2 x 150 bp. To increase sequence diversity, about 25-31% phiX was spiked into each library pool. The paper's data handling went like this. Quality-filtered reads were processed with the UMI-based MiGEC pipeline, which removed over 75% of raw TCR sequences during error correction. IMGT germline references were used for alignment of VDJ genes, and clonotypes were defined by a unique CDR3 amino acid sequence together with V-J genes. Clonal expansion, Shannon diversity and CDR3 relatedness were evaluated with VDJtools (CalcPairwiseDistances, ClusterSamples), while phylogenetic trees were built in CLCbio workbench. Expanded clones were defined as having at least 8 unique UMIs, based on coefficient-of-variation modelling across technical triplicates. TCRdb applied fastp at Q25 and MiXCR to the public reads, then kept only in-frame beta chains. Rows with a matching CDR3 protein are joined into one entry that keeps the most common DNA and genes. The V and J calls and clone size are TCRdb's, not the authors'. Here the sample has about 24,000 distinct CDR3 sequences; roughly 12% occur a single time. The ten largest clonotypes hold 15% to 20% of the sample.

V and J are truncated by 5 bases and 0 bases respectively, leaving an intervening sequence of 11 bases. The CDR3 covers 14 residues, taking in both the cysteine and the phenylalanine. The only DNA kept is the CDR3, 42 bases in frame from the first base. As encoded in the germline V gene, CDR1 is SGHRS while CDR2 is YFSETQ. Sequences were obtained from PBMCs. The TCR was taken from a woman in her thirties or forties with HTLV-1-associated myelopathy (HAM/TSP). The chain couples TRBV5-1 to TRBJ1-1; the D segment could be TRBD1, given 5 matching bases. The CDR3 region: CASSTSGMNTEAFF. The nucleotide sequence is TGCGCCAGCAGTACATCAGGGATGAACACTGAAGCTTTCTTT.